This T cell receptor (beta chain) is from a study of blood T cells in healthy people across ages. Germline CDR1 SGHTA, CDR2 FQGNSA. This CDR3 has 12 residues. The germline V and J ends were trimmed by 6 bases and 5 bases, with 10 bases remaining between them. This clonotype was observed a few times. Its antigen is not identified. General study results and limits: It was held that the diversity estimates obtained from one million T cells were underestimates.

A sample-barcoded 5' primer and a J-beta primer mix were used in a second PCR of roughly 7 to 11 cycles. TCRdb fed the 5' RACE reads into MiXCR, producing one record per CDR3 protein. The repertoire holds about 500,000 distinct CDR3 sequences, with more than 20% as singletons. The same specimen was also included in a second study, on T cells of mothers and their children.

The clonotype originates from a boy aged 5 to 17 in good health. V gene TRBV7-2 combines with J gene TRBJ1-2, with a possible D match to TRBD1 (6 bases). The specimen sequenced was blood. The CDR3 sequence: CASRIQGYGYTF. The DNA for the CDR3 is TGTGCCAGCAGGATACAGGGTTATGGCTACACCTTC.